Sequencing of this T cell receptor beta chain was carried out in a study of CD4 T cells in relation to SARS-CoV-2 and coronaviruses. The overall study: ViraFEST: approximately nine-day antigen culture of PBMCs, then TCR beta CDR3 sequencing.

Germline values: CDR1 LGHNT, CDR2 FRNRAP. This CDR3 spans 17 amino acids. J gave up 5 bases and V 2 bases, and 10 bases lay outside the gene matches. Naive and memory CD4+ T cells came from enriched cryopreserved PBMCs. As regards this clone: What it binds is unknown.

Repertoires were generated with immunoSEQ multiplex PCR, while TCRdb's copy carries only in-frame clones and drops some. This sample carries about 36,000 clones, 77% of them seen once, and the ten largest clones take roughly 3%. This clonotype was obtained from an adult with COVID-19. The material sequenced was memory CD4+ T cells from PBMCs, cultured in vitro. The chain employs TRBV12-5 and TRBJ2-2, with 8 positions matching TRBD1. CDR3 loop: CASGLSRQGARTGELFF. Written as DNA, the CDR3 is TGTGCTAGTGGTTTGTCGCGTCAGGGGGCGCGTACCGGGGAGCTGTTTTTT.